Below, one T cell receptor (beta chain) is given with its context. From the 5' RACE reads, TCRdb called clonotypes with MiXCR, one entry per CDR3 protein. The table lists almost 600,000 distinct CDR3 sequences, less than 15% of them singletons. Per the germline V gene, CDR1 is SQVTM and CDR2 is ANQGSEA. The V and J ends lost 1 base and 6 bases, in that order; junction bases with no gene match: 7. The CDR3 is 15 amino acids. The data were obtained in a study of T cells after yellow fever vaccination. The rearrangement uses TRBV29-1 and TRBJ2-4; 9 bases align to TRBD2. This clonotype was obtained from a man aged 25-40 years who received the YFV17D yellow fever vaccine. Sequenced material: PBMCs, taken on the day of the yellow fever booster vaccination. The CDR3 region is CSVEGLAGIGNIQYF. CDR3 nucleotides: TGCAGCGTTGAAGGTCTAGCGGGAATCGGAAACATTCAGTACTTC.